Listed below are T cell receptor beta chains from one sample, sequenced in a study of T cells in Graves' hyperthyroidism and ophthalmopathy. TCRdb processed the multiplex PCR reads anew with MiXCR; each CDR3 protein has one entry. The data hold 300,000 to 400,000 distinct CDR3 sequences, with roughly 15% observed a single time. Material: blood. The receptor set was obtained from a woman in her twenties or thirties with Graves' ophthalmopathy. The CDR3 runs from the conserved cysteine through the conserved F or W. D genes are given only for firm matches. Not every row has a clone size; where given, it reads once, few, many or a size class.

d_call j_call clone_size v_call cdr3_nt cdr3_aa
NA TRBJ1-1 many TRBV7-8 TGTGCCAGCAGCTCTCCGACGGAGAACACTGAAGCTTTCTTT CASSSPTENTEAFF
NA TRBJ2-3 few TRBV9 TGTGCCAGCAGCGTAGATATCGTGGCAGATACGCAGTATTTT CASSVDIVADTQYF
TRBD1 TRBJ1-2 NA TRBV7-9 TGTGCCAGCAGCCCCCCACCCGGGACAGGGCAAGGCTACACCTTC CASSPPPGTGQGYTF
TRBD2 TRBJ2-7 many TRBV20-1 TGCAGTGCTAGAGATCTTGGCGGGGGGGCTAAGCCGAATAGCTACGAGCAGTACTTC CSARDLGGGAKPNSYEQYF
NA TRBJ1-2 few TRBV5-4 TGTGCCAGCAGCCAGGTACCTTCTGGCTATGGCTACACCTTC CASSQVPSGYGYTF
NA TRBJ1-5 many TRBV6-1 TGTGCCAGCCTTAGCAATCAGCCCCAGCATTTT CASLSNQPQHF
TRBD1 TRBJ2-1 many TRBV13 TGTGCCAGCAGCCCCAGACCACAGGGGACAAATGAGCAGTTCTTC CASSPRPQGTNEQFF
NA TRBJ2-3 many TRBV15 TGTGCCACCAGCAGTTTATCAGGGGAGAGCACAGATACGCAGTATTTT CATSSLSGESTDTQYF
NA TRBJ1-2 many TRBV20-1 TGCAGTGCTATGCCCTCGGATGGGGGGCGTGGCTACACCTTC CSAMPSDGGRGYTF
NA TRBJ1-3 NA TRBV30 TGTGCCTGGAGGTCGAGGGGTGGAAACACCATATATTTT CAWRSRGGNTIYF
TRBD2 TRBJ2-3 many TRBV7-3 TGTGCCAGCAGCCATTCCTTTCGGGGGGGCACAGATACGCAGTATTTT CASSHSFRGGTDTQYF
NA TRBJ1-1 few TRBV25-1 TGTGCCAGCCATGGAGTCGGTGGGGAGTTGAACACTGAAGCTTTCTTT CASHGVGGELNTEAFF
TRBD2 TRBJ2-5 NA TRBV5-4 TGTGCCAGCAGCACCTCGGGGGGTCACAGAGAGACCCAGTACTTC CASSTSGGHRETQYF
TRBD2 TRBJ2-3 many TRBV15 TGTGCCACCAGCAGAGATCCCCGGGGGGGCACAGATACGCAGTATTTT CATSRDPRGGTDTQYF
TRBD1 TRBJ1-2 NA TRBV20-1 TGCAGCGCTGTACGGAGACAGGGCTATGGCTACACCTTC CSAVRRQGYGYTF
NA TRBJ2-7 many TRBV6-1 TGTGCCAGCAGTTGGGACCGAGGCTACGAGCAGTACTTC CASSWDRGYEQYF
TRBD2 TRBJ2-3 many TRBV20-1 TGCAGTGCCAACCGACTAGCGGGGGGTTTGATGGCAGATACGCAGTATTTT CSANRLAGGLMADTQYF
NA TRBJ2-3 many TRBV5-1 TGCGCCAGCAGCTTGATTACTAGCACAGATACGCAGTATTTT CASSLITSTDTQYF
NA TRBJ1-1 NA TRBV6-5 NA CASSYSAVYLCASSLENTEAFF
NA TRBJ2-7 many TRBV10-3 TGTGCCATCAGTCCAGCTAGGTTCGAGGGTGGGACCTACGAGCAGTACTTC CAISPARFEGGTYEQYF
NA TRBJ2-5 many TRBV15 TGTGCCACCAGCAGAGGTCAGCTCCAAGAGACCCAGTACTTC CATSRGQLQETQYF
TRBD2 TRBJ2-7 few TRBV28 TGTGCCAGCAGTCGACTTAGCGGGGCCTCCTACGAGCAGTACTTC CASSRLSGASYEQYF
NA TRBJ2-1 many TRBV7-2 TGTGCCAGCAGCACCCGGGCGCGGGGCCTCACCTACAATGAGCAGTTCTTC CASSTRARGLTYNEQFF
NA TRBJ1-1 NA TRBV6-1 TGTGCCAGCATCCTCCGGGAGGGGGGCCCGGACACTGAAGCTTTCTTT CASILREGGPDTEAFF
TRBD2 TRBJ2-3 few TRBV20-1 TGCAGTGCTAGGGATGGGACTAGCGGGGGGGCCAATACGCAGTATTTT CSARDGTSGGANTQYF
NA TRBJ2-5 many TRBV18 TGTGCCAGCTCACCACAGCAGGGTCGGGAGGAGACCCAGTACTTC CASSPQQGREETQYF
NA TRBJ1-3 NA TRBV29-1 TGCAGCGTAACTCTTTTACCCCGGCCCGGAAACACCATATATTTT CSVTLLPRPGNTIYF
NA TRBJ1-2 many TRBV2 TGTGCCACCCGGAAGGGTTCCTATGGCTACACCTTC CATRKGSYGYTF
TRBD2 TRBJ2-1 many TRBV3-1 TGTGCCAGCAGCCAAGATTGGCTAGCGGGGGGGATACTCTCCTACAATGAGCAGTTCTTC CASSQDWLAGGILSYNEQFF
NA TRBJ1-5 many TRBV28 TGTGCCAGCAGTCTCCTGGGCAGGAATCAGCCCCAGCATTTT CASSLLGRNQPQHF
TRBD1 TRBJ2-5 many TRBV30 TGTGCCTGGGAGGGACAGCAAGAGACCCAGTACTTC CAWEGQQETQYF
TRBD1 TRBJ2-7 NA TRBV4-1 TGCGCCAGCAGCCAAGGAAGGGACAGGGAGAAGGACTTC CASSQGRDREKDF
NA TRBJ2-7 many TRBV13 TGTGCCAGCAGCAGAGGCGGAGCCCTCGAGCAGTACTTC CASSRGGALEQYF
NA TRBJ1-2 NA TRBV7-9 TGTGCCAGCAGCTTCATGACCTATGGCTACACCTTC CASSFMTYGYTF
NA TRBJ1-1 many TRBV24-1 TGTGCCACCAGTGATTTCCCTCGGAGCACTGAAGCTTTCTTT CATSDFPRSTEAFF
TRBD2 TRBJ2-1 NA TRBV4-1 TGCGCCAGCAGCCAAGGAAGGGACTATTGGCAGTTCTTC CASSQGRDYWQFF
TRBD1 TRBJ2-7 few TRBV27 TGTGCCAGCAGTGTACGGGACAGGGCTCACGAGCAGTACTTC CASSVRDRAHEQYF
NA TRBJ1-5 few TRBV2 TGTGCCAGCAACTTGGTGGGAAGGGATCAGCCCCAGCATTTT CASNLVGRDQPQHF
NA TRBJ1-1 many TRBV12-3/TRBV12-4 TGTGCCAGCAGTAAACAGAGGACTGAAGCTTTCTTT CASSKQRTEAFF
TRBD1 TRBJ1-2 few TRBV19 TGTGCCAGTAGTTATGCCGGGACAGGCTACTATGGCTACACCTTC CASSYAGTGYYGYTF
NA TRBJ1-5 NA TRBV6-1 TGTGCCAGCGACAGGTCCAATCAGCCCCAGCATTTT CASDRSNQPQHF
NA TRBJ1-1 many TRBV6-1 TGTGCCAGCAGTTCCCCCGCGGGAGCTTTCTTT CASSSPAGAFF
NA TRBJ1-1 many TRBV3-1 TGTGCCAGCAGCCCACGAGGAGCGGGCCGGACTGAAGCTTTCTTT CASSPRGAGRTEAFF
NA TRBJ1-5 many TRBV6-1 TGTGCCAGCAGTTATTCGGGAATTCCCAATCAGCCCCAGCATTTT CASSYSGIPNQPQHF
TRBD1 TRBJ1-4 NA TRBV3-1 TGTGCCAGCAGCCAAGACCCCCCCAGGGGGTCTGATGAAAAACTGTTTTTT CASSQDPPRGSDEKLFF
TRBD2 TRBJ2-1 many TRBV27 TGTGCCAGCACCAAGGGACTAGCGGGGGGCCCCTACAATGAGCAGTTCTTC CASTKGLAGGPYNEQFF
TRBD1 TRBJ2-3 many TRBV6-1 TGTGCCAGCTCAGGACAGGGGATCGTGTCGGTATCAGATACGCAGTATTTT CASSGQGIVSVSDTQYF
NA TRBJ1-3 NA TRBV20-1 TGCAGTGCTAGAGGACAGAACCAAAACACCATATATTTT CSARGQNQNTIYF
TRBD1 TRBJ1-1 many TRBV18 TGTGCCAGCTCACCAGGACAGGGGATCACTGAAGCTTTCTTT CASSPGQGITEAFF
NA TRBJ2-5 many TRBV18 TGTGCCAGCTCAATCACTAGTTCCGAGACCCAGTACTTC CASSITSSETQYF
NA TRBJ1-2 many TRBV2 TGTGCCAGCCACCCGGGGGTCGGTGGCTACACCTTC CASHPGVGGYTF
TRBD2 TRBJ2-1 many TRBV18 TGTGCCAGCTCCCAAACTAGCGGGGGGGCAGATAGCTTTAACGAGCAGTTCTTC CASSQTSGGADSFNEQFF
NA TRBJ2-1 NA TRBV24-1 TGTGCCACCAGTGAGGGTGGGGGGTTTGCAAATGAGCAGTTCTTC CATSEGGGFANEQFF
NA TRBJ2-7 NA TRBV3-1 TGTGCCAGCAGCCCATTCGGAAGGGACCTGGACGAGCAGTACTTC CASSPFGRDLDEQYF
NA TRBJ1-6 many TRBV11-2 TGTGCCAGCAGCGTACAGGGTTCGGTAGGATCACCCCTCCACTTT CASSVQGSVGSPLHF